This TCR beta chain was captured by sequencing in a study of beta chain features in type 1 diabetes. Whole-study results and caveats: More deletions and fewer insertions at VDJ junctions were seen in type 1 diabetes patients.

Trimming shortened V by 0 bases and J by 5 bases, and 16 bases separated the two germline ends. Germline CDR1 and CDR2: GTSNPN and SVGIG (reference sequence). There are 15 residues in the CDR3. Sorted cells reached over 95% purity in every population. Only a few counts were recorded for this clone. Its antigen remains unknown. Expressed TCRB transcripts were sequenced after all isolated RNA was converted to cDNA. Clones were read by immunoSEQ multiplex PCR, and TCRdb kept only the in-frame ones, dropping some. The data show around 290,000 clones, under 8.5% seen once. V gene TRBV30 combines with J gene TRBJ2-5; D might be TRBD1 (6 bases). Sequences were obtained from central memory CD4+ T cells from blood. This receptor was taken from a woman aged 18-29 years in good health. As DNA, the CDR3 is TGTGCCTGGAGTGTCGGACAGCGACCTGGGGAGACCCAGTACTTC. It is translated as CAWSVGQRPGETQYF. Full variable domain (missing parts from reference TRBV30 and TRBJ2-5): SQTIHQWPATLVQPVGSPLSLECTVEGTSNPNLYWYRQAAGRGLQLLFYSVGIGQISSEVPQNLSASRPQDRQFILSSKKLLLSDSGFYLCAWSVGQRPGETQYFGPGTRLLVL.